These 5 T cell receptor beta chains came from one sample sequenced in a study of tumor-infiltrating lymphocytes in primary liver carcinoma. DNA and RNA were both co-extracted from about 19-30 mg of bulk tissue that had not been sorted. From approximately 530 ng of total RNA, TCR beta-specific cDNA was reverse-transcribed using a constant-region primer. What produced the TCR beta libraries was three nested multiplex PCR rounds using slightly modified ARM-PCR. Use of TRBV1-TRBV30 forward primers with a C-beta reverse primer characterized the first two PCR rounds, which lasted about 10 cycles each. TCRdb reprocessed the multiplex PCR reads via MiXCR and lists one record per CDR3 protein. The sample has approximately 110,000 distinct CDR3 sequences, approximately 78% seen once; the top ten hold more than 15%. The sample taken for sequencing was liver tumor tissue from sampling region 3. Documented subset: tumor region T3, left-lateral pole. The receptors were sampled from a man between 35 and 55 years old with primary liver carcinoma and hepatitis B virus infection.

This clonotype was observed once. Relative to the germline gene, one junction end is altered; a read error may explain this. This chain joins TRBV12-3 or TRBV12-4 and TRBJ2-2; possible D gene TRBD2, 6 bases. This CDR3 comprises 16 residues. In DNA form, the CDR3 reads TGTGTCAGCAGTTTTGGGGAGGCAGTAAGCACCGGGGAGCTGTTTTTT. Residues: CVSSFGEAVSTGELFF.

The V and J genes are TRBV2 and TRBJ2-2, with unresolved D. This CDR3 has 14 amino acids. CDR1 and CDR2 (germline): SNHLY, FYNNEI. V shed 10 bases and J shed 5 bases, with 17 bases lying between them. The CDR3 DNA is TGTGCCATCATAAAACCACCCGGGACCGGGGAGCTGTTTTTT. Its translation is CAIIKPPGTGELFF.

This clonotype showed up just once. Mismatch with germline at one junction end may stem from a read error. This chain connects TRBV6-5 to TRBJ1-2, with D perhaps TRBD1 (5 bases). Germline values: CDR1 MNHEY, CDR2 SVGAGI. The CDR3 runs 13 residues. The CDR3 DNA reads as TGTGCCAACAGTTGTGGGGCCGACTATGGCTACACCTTC. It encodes CANSCGADYGYTF.

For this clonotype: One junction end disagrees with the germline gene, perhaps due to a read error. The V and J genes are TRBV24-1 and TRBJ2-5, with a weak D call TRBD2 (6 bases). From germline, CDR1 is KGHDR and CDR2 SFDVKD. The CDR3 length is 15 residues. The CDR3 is CGTSDIGTGKETQYF. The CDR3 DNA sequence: TGTGGCACCAGTGATATCGGGACTGGAAAAGAGACCCAGTACTTC.

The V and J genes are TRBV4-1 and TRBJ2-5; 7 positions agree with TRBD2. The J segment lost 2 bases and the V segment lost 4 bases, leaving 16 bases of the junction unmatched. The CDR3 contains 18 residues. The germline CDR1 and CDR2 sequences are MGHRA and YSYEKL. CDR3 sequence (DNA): TGCGCCAGCAGCCCTTCAGGAGGCCCCGCTAGCGGACAAGAGACCCAGTACTTC. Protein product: CASSPSGGPASGQETQYF.